This T cell receptor beta chain was captured by sequencing in a study of regulatory T cells in long-lasting Graves disease. The time point was: newly diagnosed GD, antithyroid drugs for less than 3 months. The authors made the TCR library using RNA they extracted from PBMCs. Researchers made TCR beta libraries by using iRepertoire HTBI primers and running Arm-PCR on CDR3 regions. TCRdb called the multiplex PCR reads again in MiXCR, with one record for every CDR3 protein. Of 400,000 to 500,000 distinct CDR3 sequences listed, more than 12% were seen once; the top ten hold over 15%. The CDR3 loop spans 12 amino acids. Germline CDR1 is DFQATT and CDR2 is SNEGSKA (reference sequence). V shed 5 bases and J shed 1 base, with 9 bases lying between them. This sample was shared with a second study, whose subject was T cells in Graves' hyperthyroidism and ophthalmopathy.

The sequence came from a woman in her 30s with Graves disease. V gene TRBV20-1 combines with J gene TRBJ2-7; TRBD2 might be the D (6 bases). The sample in question was peripheral blood mononuclear cells (PBMCs), obtained at new diagnosis, from a patient treated with antithyroid drugs. The CDR3 sequence: CSAEAGSYEQYF. For the CDR3, the DNA is TGCAGTGCTGAGGCGGGATCCTACGAGCAGTACTTC.